These T cell receptor beta chains were read from a single sample in a study of T cell repertoires in cytomegalovirus infection. TCRdb re-called the reads with MiXCR, one entry per CDR3 protein. The profile shows 150,000 to 200,000 distinct CDR3 sequences, approximately 30% of them singletons. The sample comprised PBMCs. Source of these receptors: a human donor in good health (CMV status not recorded). Some clones in this sample may be carry-over from other donors' samples. CDR3s include the opening cysteine and the closing phenylalanine or tryptophan. The D gene is left open where the match is weak. Clone size, where shown, is once, few, many, or a class for clones that have expanded.

v_gene	d_gene	abundance	j_gene	CDR3aa	CDR3nt
TRBV7-2	TRBD2	few	TRBJ2-5	CASSLDIAGGGVEYF	TGTGCCAGCAGCTTAGATATAGCGGGGGGCGGGGTGGAGTACTTC
TRBV10-3	.	few	TRBJ2-1	CAISNKWGADEQFF	TGTGCCATCAGTAACAAGTGGGGGGCGGATGAGCAGTTCTTC
TRBV11-2	.	.	TRBJ2-3	CDSSRRGPNSDTQYF	TGTGACAGCAGCCGTCGGGGACCCAATTCAGATACGCAGTATTTT
TRBV7-2	.	.	TRBJ2-2	CASSASPGITGELFF	TGTGCCAGCAGCGCGAGCCCAGGGATCACCGGGGAGCTGTTTTTT
TRBV5-4	.	.	TRBJ1-1	CASSPRQLRMNTEAFF	TGTGCCAGCAGCCCTAGGCAGCTTCGGATGAACACTGAAGCTTTCTTT
TRBV29-1	TRBD1	.	TRBJ1-6	CSVGTGGDSPLHF	TGCAGCGTTGGGACAGGGGGCGATTCACCCCTCCACTTT
TRBV7-2	.	many	TRBJ2-3	CASNRVRTSTDTQYF	TGTGCCAGCAACAGAGTGAGGACTAGCACAGATACGCAGTATTTT
TRBV10-3	.	.	TRBJ1-3	CAISENAGRPGNTIYF	TGTGCCATCAGTGAGAACGCAGGGCGACCTGGAAACACCATATATTTT
TRBV19	.	few	TRBJ1-6	CASSSQDSPPLHF	TGTGCCAGTAGTTCCCAGGACAGTCCCCCCCTCCACTTT
TRBV3-1	.	.	TRBJ2-7	CASSHNDRNYEQYF	TGTGCCAGCAGTCATAATGACAGAAACTACGAGCAGTACTTC
TRBV7-6	TRBD1	few	TRBJ1-2	CASSPQTGAREGYTF	TGTGCCAGCAGCCCCCAGACAGGGGCCCGGGAAGGCTACACCTTC
TRBV19	.	.	TRBJ1-2	CASIGLYRGPLARGYTF	TGTGCCAGTATTGGACTATATCGAGGACCGCTAGCTCGGGGCTACACCTTC
TRBV29-1	.	few	TRBJ1-6	CSVQTGTNNSPLHF	TGCAGCGTCCAAACCGGGACAAATAATTCACCCCTCCACTTT
TRBV4-1	TRBD2	.	TRBJ2-1	CASSQDPSGGYNEQFF	TGCGCCAGCAGCCAAGATCCTAGCGGGGGGTACAATGAGCAGTTCTTC
TRBV29-1	.	.	TRBJ2-1	CSVEGEETYNEQFF	TGCAGCGTTGAAGGGGAGGAGACCTACAATGAGCAGTTCTTC
TRBV20-1	TRBD2	.	TRBJ2-5	CSSSGGSGETQYF	TGCAGCTCTAGCGGGGGGTCAGGAGAGACCCAGTACTTC
TRBV19	.	few	TRBJ2-5	CASSRGLQETQYF	TGTGCCAGTAGTCGGGGGCTCCAAGAGACCCAGTACTTC
TRBV2	TRBD2	.	TRBJ2-1	CASMDAGRDEQFF	TGTGCCAGCATGGACGCCGGGAGGGATGAGCAGTTCTTC
TRBV13	TRBD2	.	TRBJ2-5	CASSPPSGVQYF	TGTGCCAGCAGCCCTCCGAGCGGGGTTCAGTACTTC
TRBV7-9	.	many	TRBJ2-3	CASSLSASTDTQYF	TGTGCCAGCAGCTTATCGGCGAGCACAGATACGCAGTATTTT
TRBV7-2	TRBD1	many	TRBJ1-1	CASSPRTGYITEAFF	TGTGCCAGCAGCCCCCGGACAGGTTACATCACTGAAGCTTTCTTT
TRBV7-4	.	few	TRBJ1-2	CASSDRETYQDYTF	TGTGCCAGCAGCGACCGGGAGACTTATCAGGACTACACCTTC
TRBV6-5	.	once	TRBJ1-1	CASSSSHTEAFF	TGTGCCAGCAGTTCGTCGCACACTGAAGCTTTCTTT
TRBV6-2/TRBV6-3	TRBD1	.	TRBJ1-2	CAISRTGSNYGYTF	TGTGCCATCAGTCGGACAGGGTCAAACTATGGCTACACCTTC
TRBV7-3	.	.	TRBJ2-4	CASSLHLAAGIQYF	TGTGCCAGCAGCTTACACTTAGCGGCGGGCATTCAGTACTTC
TRBV7-2	.	.	TRBJ2-3	CASSPFVGTRVDTQYF	TGTGCCAGCAGCCCTTTCGTGGGGACCAGGGTGGATACGCAGTATTTT
TRBV24-1	.	.	TRBJ2-3	CATSDSGPSTDTQYF	TGTGCCACCAGTGATTCCGGGCCTAGCACAGATACGCAGTATTTT
TRBV4-3	.	few	TRBJ2-7	CASSQVWGGQGMGEQYF	TGCGCCAGCAGCCAAGTCTGGGGGGGTCAGGGGATGGGCGAGCAGTACTTC
TRBV19	.	.	TRBJ1-1	CASSIPMMNTEAFF	TGTGCCAGTAGTATCCCTATGATGAACACTGAAGCTTTCTTT
TRBV7-2	.	.	TRBJ2-7	CASSAGSAPYEQYF	TGTGCCAGCAGCGCGGGAAGCGCTCCCTACGAGCAGTACTTC
TRBV20-1	.	.	TRBJ1-5	CSARDSAAQHF	TGCAGTGCTAGAGATTCGGCCGCCCAGCATTTT
TRBV29-1	.	.	TRBJ2-6	CSVDARLSSGANVLTF	TGCAGCGTTGACGCTCGGCTCAGCTCTGGGGCCAACGTCCTGACTTTC
TRBV7-2	.	many	TRBJ1-4	CASSLGNSREKLFF	TGTGCCAGCAGCCTCGGGAACAGTAGAGAAAAACTGTTTTTT
TRBV6-2/TRBV6-3	.	.	TRBJ1-2	CATRSEAFLGDFGYTF	TGTGCCACCAGAAGCGAGGCATTTTTAGGAGATTTCGGCTACACCTTC
TRBV2	TRBD1	.	TRBJ2-1	CASRRTGTGENEQFF	TGTGCCAGCAGGCGCACCGGGACAGGGGAAAATGAGCAGTTCTTC
TRBV30	.	once	TRBJ2-7	CAWIGETGYEQYF	TGTGCCTGGATAGGGGAGACCGGTTACGAGCAGTACTTC
TRBV12-3/TRBV12-4	.	.	TRBJ2-1	CASRPRRGARYNEQFF	TGTGCCAGCAGACCCCGACGGGGGGCGCGGTACAATGAGCAGTTCTTC
TRBV7-2	.	.	TRBJ1-4	CASSLGDPKKLFF	TGTGCCAGCAGCTTAGGGGATCCCAAAAAACTGTTTTTT
TRBV7-8	TRBD2	many	TRBJ2-3	CASSQLATSTDTQYF	TGTGCCAGCAGCCAACTAGCGACGAGCACAGATACGCAGTATTTT
TRBV19	.	few	TRBJ2-1	CATAGHYNEQFF	TGTGCCACCGCGGGGCACTACAATGAGCAGTTCTTC
TRBV6-4	.	.	TRBJ2-1	CASSDSPGAVNEQFF	TGTGCCAGCAGTGACTCGCCAGGGGCGGTTAATGAGCAGTTCTTC
TRBV7-4	TRBD1	.	TRBJ2-7	CTSSPRQGASYEQYF	TGTACCAGCAGCCCCAGACAGGGGGCTTCCTACGAGCAGTACTTC
TRBV7-8	.	few	TRBJ1-3	CASRGGRSGNTIYF	TGTGCCAGTCGCGGGGGGCGGTCTGGAAACACCATATATTTT
TRBV6-2/TRBV6-3	.	.	TRBJ2-3	CASSYIAVGRTDAQYF	TGTGCCAGCAGTTACATCGCCGTTGGGCGGACAGATGCGCAGTATTTT
TRBV20-1	.	few	TRBJ2-7	CSARVDRIPINEQYF	TGCAGTGCTAGGGTCGACAGGATCCCTATCAACGAGCAGTACTTC